This entry lists 31 T cell receptor beta chains sequenced from one sample in a study of long-term antiretroviral therapy in people with HIV. Version v3.0 of the immunoSEQ assay ran at survey level. Assay: immunoSEQ multiplex PCR; the TCRdb copy retains only in-frame clones and omits some. The sample shows tens of thousands of clones, approximately 80% of them seen only once. The sample here was unsorted PBMCs, taken 1.9 years after starting antiretroviral therapy. These TCRs come from a woman aged 45-59 years with HIV.

This chain connects TRBV9 to TRBJ2-1, with D maybe TRBD2 (6 bases). The CDR3 loop spans 14 amino acids. The germline CDR1 and CDR2 sequences are SGDLS and YYNGEE. V was clipped by 6 bases and J by 11 bases, with 21 bases between them. In DNA form, the CDR3 reads TGTGCCAGCACCGTGGAGGGGCAAGCCATTCAGCAGTTCTTC. It translates to CASTVEGQAIQQFF.

The CDR3 reads CASSPRGQASFATNEKLFF. The CDR3 nucleotides read TGTGCCAGCTCACCACGCGGACAGGCCTCCTTTGCAACTAATGAAAAACTGTTTTTT. The gene calls are TRBV18 and TRBJ1-4; 7 bases fit TRBD1. Germline CDR1 reads KGHSH; CDR2 reads LQKENI. This CDR3 comprises 19 residues. The V and J ends lost 1 base and 0 bases, in that order; junction bases with no gene match: 11.

This chain uses TRBV7-8 with TRBJ2-2, with D possibly matching TRBD1 (5 bases). V was shortened by 1 base and J by 7 bases, with 16 bases between the two germline ends. Germline V lookup: CDR1 SGHVS, CDR2 FQNEAQ. The CDR3 totals 16 residues. The CDR3 DNA reads as TGTGCCAGCAGCTTAGGCACTCGACAGCTAAGCGGGGAGCTGTTTTTT. Translated: CASSLGTRQLSGELFF.

The rearrangement links TRBV5-4 to TRBJ1-1; D is unclear. The V and J ends lost 4 bases and 7 bases respectively, with 17 bases between them. The CDR3 is 14 residues long. Germline V gives CDR1 SGHNT, CDR2 YYREEE (reference sequence). In DNA, the CDR3 is TGTGCCAGCAGCAATCAGCAACAAAGTGGTGAAGCTTTCTTT. It codes for CASSNQQQSGEAFF.

This chain uses TRBV14 with TRBJ1-2; no reliable D call. The V and J ends lost 2 bases and 7 bases respectively, with 11 bases between them. The germline V gene encodes CDR1 SGHDN and CDR2 FVKESK. The CDR3 covers 13 residues. The CDR3 region has the DNA TGTGCCAGCAGCCAACTTATCTCAGGTGGCTACACCTTC. Encoded protein: CASSQLISGGYTF.

V is TRBV5-1 and J is TRBJ1-6; TRBD1 agrees at 9 bases. The V and J ends lost 0 bases and 7 bases, in that order; junction bases with no gene match: 11. This CDR3 region has 18 residues. Germline V CDR1 and CDR2: SGHRS, YFSETQ. CDR3 amino acids: CASSLVSGTGRANSPLHF. CDR3 nucleotide sequence: TGCGCCAGCAGCTTGGTATCCGGGACAGGGAGGGCAAATTCACCCCTCCACTTT.

The CDR3 coding sequence is TGTGCCAGCAGCGCCGCTGGGACTAGGGGGGGGGAGCAGTACTTC. Protein: CASSAAGTRGGEQYF. The V call is TRBV9, the J call TRBJ2-7; TRBD2 aligns across 8 bases. The CDR3 consists of 15 residues. Losses at the gene ends were 3 bases for V and 7 bases for J; bases not matched to a gene: 12. The germline V gene has CDR1 SGDLS and CDR2 YYNGEE.

The rearrangement uses TRBV7-9 and TRBJ1-1; D remains ambiguous. CDR1 is SEHNR and CDR2 is FQNEAQ in the germline V gene (reference sequence). This CDR3 contains 12 residues. The V gene lost 5 bases and the J gene lost 3 bases, with 7 bases spanning the gap. This CDR3 reads CASSPADTEAFF. Written as DNA, the CDR3 is TGTGCCAGCAGCCCGGCGGACACTGAAGCTTTCTTT.

This chain uses TRBV29-1 with TRBJ2-5; no firm D call. The CDR3 length is 11 residues. Trimming removed 4 bases at V and 0 bases at J, with 3 bases between. Germline-derived CDR1 and CDR2 are SQVTM and ANQGSEA. The CDR3 DNA follows: TGCAGCGTTGGAGACCAAGAGACCCAGTACTTC. Translation: CSVGDQETQYF.

J is TRBJ2-7 and V is TRBV10-3; 7 nucleotides agree with TRBD1. CDR3 length: 14 residues. With V trimmed by 0 bases and J by 3 bases, 2 bases remained unmatched. The germline gives CDR1 ENHRY, CDR2 SYGVKD. The CDR3 is CAISESGTVYEQYF. In nucleotides, the CDR3 is TGTGCCATCAGTGAGTCCGGGACAGTCTACGAGCAGTACTTC.

The genes are TRBV6-5 and TRBJ2-5, with 10 bases fitting TRBD2. This CDR3 spans 15 amino acids. With 2 bases clipped from V and 4 bases from J, the junction kept 4 bases outside the gene matches. Germline values: CDR1 MNHEY, CDR2 SVGAGI. CDR3 in DNA: TGTGCCAGCAGTTACACTAGCGGGGTGGGAGAGACCCAGTACTTC. Amino acids: CASSYTSGVGETQYF.

The chain employs TRBV6-1 and TRBJ2-3; no reliable D call. Germline V gene data show CDR1 as MNHNS and CDR2 as SASEGT. The CDR3 covers 14 residues. Trimming took off 6 bases at V and 3 bases at J, with 13 bases between the two ends. CDR3 in DNA: TGTGCCAGCAGCCGAGAAATAGGTACAGATACGCAGTATTTT. This codes for CASSREIGTDTQYF.

This clone was detected once. V gene TRBV28 combines with J gene TRBJ1-5; 10 bases are a match to TRBD1. The CDR3 contains 17 residues. V dropped 7 bases and J dropped 2; count of bases not matched to a gene: 11. Per the germline V gene, CDR1 is MDHEN and CDR2 is SYDVKM. The CDR3 DNA is TGTGCCAGCACCATAATCTCAGGGACAGGGGGCAATCAGCCCCAGCATTTT. This gives the protein CASTIISGTGGNQPQHF.

The CDR3 DNA reads as TGTGCCAGCAGCTTAGACAGGGGTGAAGGCTACACCTTC. Protein sequence: CASSLDRGEGYTF. The chain links TRBV11-2 to TRBJ1-2; possible D gene TRBD1, 6 bases. The germline gives CDR1 SGHAT, CDR2 FQNNGV. The CDR3 covers 13 residues. Trimming shortened V by 0 bases and J by 8 bases, and 10 bases separated the two germline ends.

In DNA, the CDR3 is TGCGCCAGCAGCCAAGGTGTATTGGCAGGAGCCCTTCAGCCCCAGCATTTT. Encoded protein: CASSQGVLAGALQPQHF. The chain employs TRBV4-1 and TRBJ1-5; D gene ambiguous. The CDR3 covers 17 residues. V was trimmed by 1 base and J by 6 bases, leaving 19 bases between them. Germline V gene sequence: CDR1 MGHRA, CDR2 YSYEKL.

The CDR3 DNA reads TGTGCCAGCAGCCCCCCTTCTGGAGAGCAGTTCTTC. This codes for CASSPPSGEQFF. The chain employs TRBV7-9 and TRBJ2-1; D remains ambiguous. The CDR3 consists of 12 residues. V was shortened by 5 bases and J by 10 bases, with 12 bases between the two germline ends. The germline CDR1 and CDR2 sequences are SEHNR and FQNEAQ (reference sequence).

V is TRBV27 and J is TRBJ2-1, with TRBD2 matching 9 bases. Germline values: CDR1 MNHEY, CDR2 SMNVEV (reference sequence). V dropped 7 bases and J dropped 0; count of bases not matched to a gene: 7. There are 16 residues in the CDR3. The CDR3 loop reads CASNTLAGVSYNEQFF. CDR3 nucleotides: TGTGCCAGCAATACATTAGCGGGGGTCTCCTACAATGAGCAGTTCTTC.

This clone was found a few times. This sequence joins TRBV7-9 and TRBJ2-5; D gene uncertain. The CDR3 length is 14 residues. V shed 1 base and J shed 1 base, with 7 bases lying between them. Germline V gives CDR1 SEHNR, CDR2 FQNEAQ (reference sequence). CDR3 nucleotide sequence: TGTGCCAGCAGCTTAGGGGTACTCCAAGAGACCCAGTACTTC. The encoded protein is CASSLGVLQETQYF.

V is TRBV7-2 and J is TRBJ1-6; the D is unclear. Trimming stripped 6 bases from V and 7 bases from J, with 13 bases between. The CDR3 spans 14 residues. Germline loops: CDR1 SGHTA, CDR2 FQGNSA. CDR3 region: CASSPDRRNSPLHF. The CDR3 DNA sequence: TGTGCCAGCAGTCCCGACCGGAGGAATTCACCCCTCCACTTT.

CDR3 bases: TGTGCCAGCAGTTCGTCCCCGGGACAGGGGAGTAAATACGGTGGCTACACCTTC. This encodes CASSSSPGQGSKYGGYTF. The rearrangement uses TRBV28 and TRBJ1-2; 10 bases align to TRBD1. V trimming: 4 bases; J trimming: 7 bases; junction bases outside the gene matches: 18. The CDR3 spans 18 residues. Germline values: CDR1 MDHEN, CDR2 SYDVKM.

This rearrangement joins TRBV4-3 to TRBJ2-3; 10 nucleotides agree with TRBD1. The CDR3 spans 14 residues. Germline V gene sequence: CDR1 LGHNA, CDR2 YSLEER. Germline trimming cut 8 bases from V and 3 bases from J; bases unmatched to any gene: 5. Written as DNA, the CDR3 is TGCGCCAGCGGCGACAGGGGGCGTACAGATACGCAGTATTTT. It encodes CASGDRGRTDTQYF.

The chain uses TRBV19 and TRBJ2-2; D is perhaps TRBD1 (6 bases). The germline gives CDR1 LNHDA, CDR2 SQIVND (reference sequence). V was cut by 6 bases and J by 5 bases, with 19 bases left in between. This CDR3 contains 16 residues. Written as DNA, the CDR3 is TGTGCCAGTAGAGCCCGGACAGAAGGACCTACCGGGGAGCTGTTTTTT. Translated, it gives CASRARTEGPTGELFF.

J is TRBJ2-2 and V is TRBV5-4; D gene ambiguous. The CDR3 has 14 amino acids. V was shortened by 0 bases and J by 9 bases, with 12 bases between the two germline ends. The V gene's germline CDR1 is SGHNT and CDR2 YYREEE (reference sequence). Here the CDR3 reads CASSLESSSRELFF. The DNA for the CDR3 is TGTGCCAGCAGCTTGGAAAGTTCCTCCAGGGAGCTGTTTTTT.

J is TRBJ1-1 and V is TRBV5-5; 9 nucleotides match TRBD1. The V and J ends lost 4 bases and 5 bases, in that order; junction bases with no gene match: 6. The germline V gene encodes CDR1 SGHKS and CDR2 YYEKEE (reference sequence). The CDR3 totals 14 residues. CDR3 sequence (DNA): TGTGCCAGCAGCGTACAGGGGGCGAGAACTGAAGCTTTCTTT. Translating it yields CASSVQGARTEAFF.

This chain connects TRBV5-1 to TRBJ2-7, with 9 bases aligning to TRBD1. The CDR3 loop spans 15 amino acids. The V gene's germline CDR1 is SGHRS and CDR2 YFSETQ. V lost 5 bases and J lost 0; bases outside the gene matches: 6. Written as DNA, the CDR3 is TGCGCCAGCAGTCCAGACAGGGGGAGCTCCTACGAGCAGTACTTC. Protein sequence: CASSPDRGSSYEQYF.

Only a few counts were recorded for this clone. V is TRBV7-9 and J is TRBJ2-1; the D is unclear. This CDR3 is 11 amino acids long. Germline lookup yields CDR1 SEHNR and CDR2 FQNEAQ (reference sequence). V lost 5 bases and J 5 bases, leaving 4 bases between the germline ends. In DNA, the CDR3 is TGTGCCAGCAGCCACGACAATGAGCAGTTCTTC. Protein product: CASSHDNEQFF.

J is TRBJ2-5 and V is TRBV10-3; 10 bases match TRBD2. The CDR3 loop spans 16 amino acids. Germline CDR1 and CDR2: ENHRY and SYGVKD. Germline trimming cut 6 bases from V and 1 base from J; bases unmatched to any gene: 8. The CDR3 DNA is TGTGCCATCAGCCAGCTCTTAGCGGGGGGCCAAGAGACCCAGTACTTC. Its protein is CAISQLLAGGQETQYF.

This clone appeared a single time. The chain is built from TRBV5-8 and TRBJ2-2; a possible D gene is TRBD1 (6 bases). The CDR3 sequence is 15 residues long. Germline lookup yields CDR1 SGHTS and CDR2 YDEGEE. Trimming took off 4 bases at V and 2 bases at J, with 12 bases between the two ends. CDR3 sequence: CASSRYRVNTGELFF. The CDR3 DNA sequence: TGTGCCAGCAGCCGTTACAGGGTCAACACCGGGGAGCTGTTTTTT.

The chain links TRBV19 to TRBJ1-1; 9 bases agree with TRBD1. The CDR3 covers 16 residues. Germline V gene data show CDR1 as LNHDA and CDR2 as SQIVND (reference sequence). J gave up 4 bases and V 8 bases, and 14 bases lay outside the gene matches. CDR3 in amino acids: CASVEKPDRGATEAFF. The DNA of the CDR3 is TGTGCCAGTGTCGAAAAGCCGGACAGGGGAGCCACTGAAGCTTTCTTT. Based on the CDR3 plus reference TRBV19 and TRBJ1-1, the full variable domain is DGGITQSPKYLFRKEGQNVTLSCEQNLNHDAMYWYRQDPGQGLRLIYYSQIVNDFQKGDIAEGYSVSREKKESFPLTVTSAQKNPTAFYLCASVEKPDRGATEAFFGQGTRLTVV.

This clone came up once. The chain has TRBV6-6 and TRBJ2-7; D may match TRBD1 or TRBD2 (7 bases each). Trimming cost V 8 bases and J 2 bases, with 16 bases left between them. Germline CDR1 is MNHNY and CDR2 is SVGAGI (reference sequence). The CDR3 has 14 amino acids. CDR3 DNA sequence: TGTGCCAGCGGAAAGCGGGACAGTGCCTACGAGCAGTACTTC. Translating gives CASGKRDSAYEQYF.

The chain is built from TRBV5-4 and TRBJ2-5; TRBD1 aligns across 8 bases. Germline loops: CDR1 SGHNT, CDR2 YYREEE (reference sequence). With V trimmed by 3 bases and J by 3 bases, 7 bases remained unmatched. The CDR3 is 15 residues long. Here the CDR3 reads CASSSWDRMKETQYF. The CDR3 DNA reads TGTGCCAGCAGCTCGTGGGACAGGATGAAAGAGACCCAGTACTTC.